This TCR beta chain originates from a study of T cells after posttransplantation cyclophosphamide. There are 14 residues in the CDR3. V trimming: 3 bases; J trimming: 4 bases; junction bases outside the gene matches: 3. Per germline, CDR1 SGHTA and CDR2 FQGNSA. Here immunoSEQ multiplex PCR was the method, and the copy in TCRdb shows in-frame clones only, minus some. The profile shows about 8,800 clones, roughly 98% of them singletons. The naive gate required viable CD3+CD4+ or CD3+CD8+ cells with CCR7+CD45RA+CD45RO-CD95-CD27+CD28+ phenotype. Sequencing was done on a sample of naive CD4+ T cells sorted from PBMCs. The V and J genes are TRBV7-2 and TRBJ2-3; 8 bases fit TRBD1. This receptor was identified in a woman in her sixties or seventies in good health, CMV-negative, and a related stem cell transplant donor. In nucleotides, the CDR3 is TGTGCCAGCAGCTTGGACAGGGTGGCAGATACGCAGTATTTT. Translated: CASSLDRVADTQYF.